Following are 7 T cell receptor beta chains from one sample sequenced in a study of T cell responses to AZD1222 COVID-19 vaccine. Method: immunoSEQ multiplex PCR; TCRdb's copy keeps in-frame clones and lacks some. The table includes approximately 150,000 clones, around 92% detected once. The source material was peripheral blood, sampled on day 0 of AZD1222 vaccination. Receptors originate from an adult in good health.

This chain joins TRBV28 and TRBJ1-3; tentatively, D is TRBD1 (6 bases). Trimming removed 6 bases from V and 5 bases from J, with 11 bases in between. CDR1 MDHEN and CDR2 SYDVKM come from the germline V gene. CDR3 length: 13 amino acids. The CDR3 DNA follows: TGTGCCAGCAGCCCTGGACAGCGAAACACCATATATTTT. As protein: CASSPGQRNTIYF.

This clone occurred a few times. This chain uses TRBV27 with TRBJ1-2, with D hard to call. Germline V gene lookup returns CDR1 MNHEY and CDR2 SMNVEV (reference sequence). The CDR3 covers 17 residues. Deletions cut 10 bases from V and 1 base from J, with 25 bases between. The CDR3 DNA follows: TGTGCCACCCTTGGGCCTCACCCCCACGGCCTTAACTATGGCTACACCTTC. It codes for CATLGPHPHGLNYGYTF.

This clone was counted a few times. The J gene is TRBJ1-5, the V gene TRBV6-2 or TRBV6-3; D unclear. The germline gives CDR1 MNHEY, CDR2 SVGEGT. The germline V and J ends were trimmed by 2 bases and 3 bases, with 8 bases remaining between them. There are 14 residues in the CDR3. The CDR3, as DNA: TGTGCCAGCAGTTACGGGTCAGACAATCAGCCCCAGCATTTT. As protein: CASSYGSDNQPQHF.

The chain couples TRBV10-3 to TRBJ1-4; D not resolved. V gave up 0 bases and J gave up 3 bases, with 11 bases separating them. The CDR3 loop spans 16 amino acids. Germline V gene data show CDR1 as ENHRY and CDR2 as SYGVKD. The CDR3 DNA is TGTGCCATCAGTGAGTCGCCAGACCTGGCTAATGAAAAACTGTTTTTT. It is translated as CAISESPDLANEKLFF.

This sequence joins TRBV12-3 or TRBV12-4 and TRBJ2-3; D not certain. Trimming took 5 bases from V and 1 from J, leaving 4 bases between them. This CDR3 contains 12 residues. For the CDR3, the DNA is TGTGCCAGCAGTGCGCGCACAGATACGCAGTATTTT. It yields the protein CASSARTDTQYF.

The chain employs TRBV5-1 and TRBJ1-2, with TRBD1 as a possible D gene (6 bases). In germline, CDR1 is SGHRS, CDR2 YFSETQ. Trimming stripped 3 bases from V and 5 bases from J, with 17 bases between. The CDR3 sequence is 15 residues long. The CDR3: CASSSEEGGTYGYTF. CDR3 nucleotides: TGCGCCAGCAGCTCAGAAGAGGGGGGTACTTATGGCTACACCTTC.

Concerning this clone: Other DNA sequences in this specimen translate into the identical CDR3. The CDR3: CASSLSTTGELFF. The CDR3 DNA is TGTGCCAGCAGCTTAAGCACCACCGGGGAGCTGTTTTTT. The rearrangement joins TRBV7-2 to TRBJ2-2; D not resolved. This CDR3 comprises 13 residues. V lost 2 bases and J 4 bases, leaving 5 bases between the germline ends. Germline CDR1 is SGHTA and CDR2 is FQGNSA. The variable domain in full, with the rest retrieved from reference TRBV7-2 and TRBJ2-2, is GAGVSQSPSNKVTEKGKDVELRCDPISGHTALYWYRQSLGQGLEFLIYFQGNSAPDKSGLPSDRFSAERTGGSVSTLTIQRTQQEDSAVYLCASSLSTTGELFFGEGSRLTVL.